The 19 T cell receptor beta chains below were found in one sample sequenced in a study of cytotoxic CD8 clonotypes in ibrutinib-treated CLL. The assay was immunoSEQ multiplex PCR, and TCRdb's table has in-frame clones only and misses some. Found here are about 120,000 clones, about 50% of them singletons; the top ten hold around a third. Sequencing was performed on PBMCs, taken after 24 months of ibrutinib treatment. These receptors were collected from a human donor with chronic lymphocytic leukemia.

This clone was detected only a few times. This chain joins TRBV5-6 and TRBJ1-2; D not certain. The CDR3 loop spans 12 amino acids. Germline V gene sequence: CDR1 SGHDT, CDR2 YYEEEE. V was shortened by 5 bases and J by 5 bases, with 10 bases between the two germline ends. Written as DNA, the CDR3 is TGTGCCAGCAGAGGGAGGTTATATGGCTACACCTTC. This codes for CASRGRLYGYTF.

The V call is TRBV18, the J call TRBJ2-5; 10 bases map to TRBD1. CDR1 is KGHSH and CDR2 is LQKENI in the germline V gene. This CDR3 comprises 16 residues. Trimming cost V 8 bases and J 9 bases; bases outside gene matches: 18. CDR3 in DNA: TGTGCCAGCACCACCCTGGGACAGGGGTCCCCATCGGCCCAGTACTTC. Protein sequence: CASTTLGQGSPSAQYF.

The chain joins TRBV30 to TRBJ1-1, with TRBD1 matching 7 bases. The CDR3 totals 16 residues. Germline CDR1 and CDR2: GTSNPN and SVGIG (reference sequence). The trim removed 3 bases at V and 0 bases at J, leaving 10 bases unmatched. CDR3 protein: CAWRGDRERLNTEAFF. In DNA, the CDR3 is TGTGCCTGGAGGGGTGACAGGGAAAGGTTGAACACTGAAGCTTTCTTT. The full variable domain, in which reference TRBV30 and TRBJ1-1 provide the parts outside the CDR3, is SQTIHQWPATLVQPVGSPLSLECTVEGTSNPNLYWYRQAAGRGLQLLFYSVGIGQISSEVPQNLSASRPQDRQFILSSKKLLLSDSGFYLCAWRGDRERLNTEAFFGQGTRLTVV.

This clone occurred a few times. The genes are TRBV7-8 and TRBJ2-7; D gene unclear. Between the trimmed V and J ends, which lost 3 bases and 2 bases, there was a span of 5 bases. The CDR3 extends over 12 amino acids. CDR1 SGHVS and CDR2 FQNEAQ come from the germline V gene. The DNA for the CDR3 is TGTGCCAGCAGCTTTCAGACCTACGAGCAGTACTTC. It yields the protein CASSFQTYEQYF.

This clone was counted only a few times. V gene TRBV9 combines with J gene TRBJ2-7; D ambiguous. CDR1 is SGDLS and CDR2 is YYNGEE in the germline V gene. There are 13 residues in the CDR3. Trimming shortened V by 0 bases and J by 3 bases, and 7 bases separated the two germline ends. CDR3 DNA sequence: TGTGCCAGCAGCGTAGACCCTGGCTACGAGCAGTACTTC. Its protein product is CASSVDPGYEQYF.

V and J are TRBV5-1 and TRBJ2-7; D is unresolved. The length of the CDR3 is 13 residues. Germline CDR1 is SGHRS and CDR2 is YFSETQ. V was trimmed by 0 bases and J by 3 bases, leaving 7 bases between them. The CDR3 DNA reads TGCGCCAGCAGCTTGGCGCCCCTCTACGAGCAGTACTTC. Its translation is CASSLAPLYEQYF.

This clone showed up just a few times. CDR3 amino acids: CASSSTGAWTGELFF. The CDR3 DNA is TGTGCCAGCAGTTCCACGGGGGCGTGGACCGGGGAGCTGTTTTTT. This sequence joins TRBV27 and TRBJ2-2, with D perhaps matching TRBD1 or TRBD2 (6 bases each). The germline gives CDR1 MNHEY, CDR2 SMNVEV (reference sequence). Trimming took 4 bases from V and 5 from J, leaving 14 bases between them. The CDR3 covers 15 residues.

The rearrangement uses TRBV30 and TRBJ1-2; D call uncertain. V was clipped by 2 bases and J by 7 bases, with 14 bases between them. The CDR3 has 13 amino acids. Per the germline V gene, CDR1 is GTSNPN and CDR2 is SVGIG (reference sequence). The CDR3 DNA follows: TGTGCCTGGAGTCGCGGGCCCGCTTCTGGCTACACCTTC. Its protein product is CAWSRGPASGYTF.

The chain couples TRBV7-2 to TRBJ1-1; D remains ambiguous. V lost 5 bases and J lost 4, with 8 bases in between. Germline lookup yields CDR1 SGHTA and CDR2 FQGNSA. The CDR3 sequence is 12 residues long. CDR3 bases: TGTGCCAGCAGCCGTCGGGCCACTGAAGCTTTCTTT. Amino acids: CASSRRATEAFF.

The J gene is TRBJ2-1, the V gene TRBV6-5, with 10 bases that match TRBD2. Per germline, CDR1 MNHEY and CDR2 SVGAGI. CDR3 length: 14 residues. J gave up 6 bases and V 5 bases, and 4 bases lay outside the gene matches. CDR3 amino acids: CASSLAGEFNEQFF. In DNA form, the CDR3 reads TGTGCCAGCAGTCTAGCGGGGGAATTCAATGAGCAGTTCTTC.

This sequence joins TRBV6-6 and TRBJ2-5; TRBD1 might be the D (5 bases). In germline, CDR1 is MNHNY, CDR2 SVGAGI (reference sequence). Trimming left V 6 bases short and J 3 bases short, with 14 bases between. The CDR3 totals 14 residues. The CDR3 DNA reads as TGTGCCAGCAGCTCCAGGACATGGGAAGAGACCCAGTACTTC. This codes for CASSSRTWEETQYF.

This clone has more than one count but fewer than ten. The V call is TRBV11-3, the J call TRBJ2-7; the D is unclear. Deletions cut 5 bases from V and 5 bases from J, with 7 bases between. This CDR3 is built from 11 residues. Germline lookup yields CDR1 SGHNT and CDR2 YENEEA. The CDR3, as DNA: TGTGCCAGCAGCGGAGCCAACGAGCAGTACTTC. It specifies CASSGANEQYF.

This clone was recorded many times. This chain joins TRBV5-4 and TRBJ2-5; 11 nucleotides align to TRBD2. Germline lookup yields CDR1 SGHNT and CDR2 YYREEE (reference sequence). CDR3 length: 15 amino acids. Germline trimming cut 3 bases from V and 1 base from J; bases unmatched to any gene: 2. Written as DNA, the CDR3 is TGTGCCAGCAGCTGGGGGACTAGCGGCCAAGAGACCCAGTACTTC. It translates to CASSWGTSGQETQYF.

The gene calls are TRBV6-4 and TRBJ2-6; no definite D call. V was cut by 2 bases and J by 0 bases, with 8 bases left in between. The length of the CDR3 is 16 residues. CDR1 is MRHNA and CDR2 is SNTAGT in the germline V gene. The chain's CDR3 is CASSDPSRSGANVLTF. Written as DNA, the CDR3 is TGTGCCAGCAGTGACCCCTCCCGCTCTGGGGCCAACGTCCTGACTTTC.

In its sample, this clone was seen a few times. V usage is TRBV18 and J usage is TRBJ1-4; maybe TRBD1 (6 bases). This CDR3 contains 15 residues. Trimming stripped 4 bases from V and 0 bases from J, with 9 bases between. The germline V gene encodes CDR1 KGHSH and CDR2 LQKENI. The CDR3 reads CASSRTASTNEKLFF. Written as DNA, the CDR3 is TGTGCCAGCTCACGGACAGCCTCAACTAATGAAAAACTGTTTTTT.

This chain uses TRBV7-3 with TRBJ2-7; 8 bases are shared with TRBD2. Germline-derived CDR1 and CDR2 are SGHTA and FQGTGA. This CDR3 comprises 14 residues. With 2 bases clipped from V and 6 bases from J, the junction kept 6 bases outside the gene matches. The CDR3 region has the DNA TGTGCCAGCAGCTTAGGCGGGGGGCTCGTCGAGCAGTACTTC. It translates to CASSLGGGLVEQYF.

The chain joins TRBV20-1 to TRBJ2-5; D is undetermined. V was clipped by 5 bases and J by 1 base, with 2 bases between them. This CDR3 spans 10 amino acids. The germline V gene encodes CDR1 DFQATT and CDR2 SNEGSKA (reference sequence). CDR3 sequence reads: CSALQETQYF. The CDR3 DNA is TGCAGTGCTCTCCAAGAGACCCAGTACTTC.

This chain joins TRBV11-2 and TRBJ2-2; D may be TRBD1 (5 bases). The CDR3 is 15 residues long. Trimming took off 0 bases at V and 6 bases at J, with 11 bases between the two ends. Per germline, CDR1 SGHAT and CDR2 FQNNGV. CDR3 sequence reads: CASSLDPGSPGELFF. In nucleotides, the CDR3 is TGTGCCAGCAGCTTAGACCCAGGGTCCCCCGGGGAGCTGTTTTTT.

The chain recombines TRBV7-9 with TRBJ2-7, with D uncertain. Germline loops: CDR1 SEHNR, CDR2 FQNEAQ (reference sequence). The CDR3 has 14 amino acids. The V end lost 0 bases, the J end lost 6 bases, and 12 bases lay between the germline ends. The CDR3 sequence is CASSLAGSPSEQYF. DNA for the CDR3: TGTGCCAGCAGCTTAGCTGGCAGTCCATCCGAGCAGTACTTC.